The clone carrying this T cell receptor (beta chain) was observed a few times. The sample comes from a study of T cells in localized non-small cell lung cancer. The germline V gene encodes CDR1 KGHSH and CDR2 LQKENI. The V gene end was trimmed by 3 bases and the J gene end by 2 bases; junction bases not matched to a gene: 4. There are 15 residues in the CDR3. Profiling relied on immunoSEQ multiplex PCR, and the TCRdb table lists in-frame clones only, not all of them. The table has about 11,000 clones, roughly nine tenths seen once. The source was peripheral blood, collected before any cancer treatment. The V gene is TRBV18, the J gene TRBJ2-7; TRBD2 aligns across 10 bases. This clonotype was sampled from a male donor at least 60 years old with stage III lung adenocarcinoma. The CDR3 spells CASSPRTSGAYEQYF. CDR3 nucleotides: TGTGCCAGCTCACCGAGGACTAGCGGAGCCTACGAGCAGTACTTC.